A single sample is the source of the 17 T cell receptor beta chains below, sequenced in a study of cytomegalovirus exposure and HLA in healthy donors. TCRdb's table, derived via immunoSEQ multiplex PCR, lists solely in-frame clones and lacks some. The data contain 200,000 to 300,000 clones, approximately 87% of them singletons. Sequences were obtained from PBMCs. The receptors were gathered from a man aged 18 to 30 in good health and CMV-seronegative.

This sequence joins TRBV4-3 and TRBJ2-1; 10 bases align to TRBD1. Trimming removed 1 base from V and 11 bases from J; junction bases left unmatched: 8. CDR3 length: 15 amino acids. Germline V lookup: CDR1 LGHNA, CDR2 YSLEER. The chain's CDR3 is CASSQGDRGRGKQFF. CDR3 nucleotide sequence: TGCGCCAGCAGCCAAGGCGACAGGGGGCGCGGAAAGCAGTTCTTC.

This chain connects TRBV5-1 to TRBJ2-1; 11 nucleotides line up with TRBD2. Germline CDR1 reads SGHRS; CDR2 reads YFSETQ. The CDR3 runs 16 residues. The V and J ends lost 5 bases and 1 base, in that order; junction bases with no gene match: 5. The CDR3 bases are TGCGCCAGCAGGGATACTAGCGGGGGTTCCTACAATGAGCAGTTCTTC. It encodes CASRDTSGGSYNEQFF.

This chain links TRBV6-1 with TRBJ2-2; 9 bases match TRBD1. The CDR3 runs 14 residues. The J segment lost 6 bases and the V segment lost 10 bases, leaving 9 bases of the junction unmatched. Germline lookup yields CDR1 MNHNS and CDR2 SASEGT. The CDR3 loop is CATRDRDPPGELFF. The CDR3 bases are TGTGCCACCCGGGACAGGGATCCCCCCGGGGAGCTGTTTTTT.

The chain links TRBV19 to TRBJ1-2; D is uncertain. V was trimmed by 7 bases and J by 5 bases, leaving 20 bases between them. Germline CDR1 reads LNHDA; CDR2 reads SQIVND (reference sequence). The CDR3 totals 15 residues. The DNA of the CDR3 is TGTGCCAGTACGGAGGACTCTAAGTTACTTTATGGCTACACCTTC. As protein: CASTEDSKLLYGYTF.

The V gene is TRBV7-2, the J gene TRBJ2-2, with a weak D call TRBD1 (5 bases). V lost 3 bases, J lost 4 bases, and 12 bases lay in between. The V gene's germline CDR1 is SGHTA and CDR2 FQGNSA. The CDR3 has 15 amino acids. The CDR3 DNA sequence: TGTGCCAGCAGCTTTGGACCAGGGTCCACCGGGGAGCTGTTTTTT. The encoded protein is CASSFGPGSTGELFF.

The chain couples TRBV5-3 to TRBJ2-1; D might be TRBD2 (5 bases). TRBV5-3 is an ORF, with its function uncertain. This CDR3 has 18 residues. V dropped 0 bases and J dropped 4 bases, with 20 bases sitting between them. CDR3 sequence (DNA): TGTGCCAGAAGCTTGGAGCGGAGAGCTATAAAGGGATACAATGAGCAGTTCTTC. This sequence encodes CARSLERRAIKGYNEQFF.

This chain connects TRBV5-6 to TRBJ2-7; D is undetermined. V lost 0 bases, J lost 3 bases, and 7 bases lay in between. This CDR3 is built from 13 residues. Germline V CDR1 and CDR2: SGHDT, YYEEEE. The CDR3 region is CASSLEVVYEQYF. CDR3 DNA: TGTGCCAGCAGCTTGGAAGTAGTCTACGAGCAGTACTTC.

J is TRBJ2-5 and V is TRBV29-1, with a possible D match to TRBD1 (5 bases). This CDR3 is built from 12 residues. Deletions cut 5 bases from V and 4 bases from J, with 11 bases between. Germline values: CDR1 SQVTM, CDR2 ANQGSEA. The CDR3 sequence: CSVSEGVETQYF. DNA of the CDR3: TGCAGCGTTTCGGAAGGGGTAGAGACCCAGTACTTC.

There are many counts of this clone. The V call is TRBV7-2, the J call TRBJ2-7; 8 nucleotides align to TRBD1. The CDR3 spans 16 residues. Germline V gene lookup returns CDR1 SGHTA and CDR2 FQGNSA. V trimming: 4 bases; J trimming: 1 base; junction bases outside the gene matches: 9. CDR3 sequence (DNA): TGTGCCAGCAGCTCCTGGACAGGGCCGTCATCCTACGAGCAGTACTTC. Amino acid sequence: CASSSWTGPSSYEQYF.

V usage is TRBV5-6 and J usage is TRBJ1-5; D not resolved. The CDR3 is 17 residues long. CDR1 and CDR2 from the germline V gene are SGHDT and YYEEEE. The V and J ends lost 4 bases and 6 bases respectively, with 23 bases between them. The CDR3 nucleotides are TGTGCCAGCAGCCCCTGGAAGGGTGCGGGATTTGTTCAGCCCCAGCATTTT. Its protein is CASSPWKGAGFVQPQHF.

The chain carries TRBV11-2 and TRBJ1-1; 7 bases map to TRBD1. V shed 4 bases, J shed 0 bases, and the junction held 8 bases outside the gene matches. The germline V gene encodes CDR1 SGHAT and CDR2 FQNNGV. This CDR3 region has 16 residues. The CDR3 DNA sequence: TGTGCCAGCAGCTCGCCACAGGGGTGGGTGAACACTGAAGCTTTCTTT. Protein product: CASSSPQGWVNTEAFF. Full variable domain (rest looked up from reference TRBV11-2 and TRBJ1-1): EAGVAQSPRYKIIEKRQSVAFWCNPISGHATLYWYQQILGQGPKLLIQFQNNGVVDDSQLPKDRFSAERLKGVDSTLKIQPAKLEDSAVYLCASSSPQGWVNTEAFFGQGTRLTVV.

This clone has just a few counts. V is TRBV7-2 and J is TRBJ1-5; D remains unclear. The V gene's germline CDR1 is SGHTA and CDR2 FQGNSA. This CDR3 has 12 residues. Deletions cut 3 bases from V and 6 bases from J, with 6 bases between. The CDR3 is CASSFSGQPQHF. CDR3 nucleotides: TGTGCCAGCAGCTTTAGCGGTCAGCCCCAGCATTTT.

The V call is TRBV4-3, the J call TRBJ2-1; 8 bases map to TRBD2. The V gene's germline CDR1 is LGHNA and CDR2 YSLEER. This CDR3 has 16 residues. Germline trimming cut 1 base from V and 6 bases from J; bases unmatched to any gene: 8. CDR3 in amino acids: CASSQGPGLDANEQFF. The CDR3 DNA reads TGCGCCAGCAGCCAAGGCCCGGGACTAGATGCCAATGAGCAGTTCTTC.

This chain joins TRBV4-1 and TRBJ1-2, with a tentative D call TRBD1 (6 bases). This CDR3 comprises 16 residues. Germline loops: CDR1 MGHRA, CDR2 YSYEKL. V lost 5 bases to trimming and J lost 4 bases, with 20 bases between them. The CDR3 reads CASSTPARGRGYGYTF. CDR3 bases: TGCGCCAGCAGCACACCCGCCAGGGGTAGGGGCTATGGCTACACCTTC.

The gene calls are TRBV18 and TRBJ2-7, with D uncertain. Germline CDR1 is KGHSH and CDR2 is LQKENI. The CDR3 loop spans 13 amino acids. The ends were cut back, 1 base at V and 1 base at J, with 5 bases in the middle. CDR3 in DNA: TGTGCCAGCTCACCACGGAGTTCCTACGAGCAGTACTTC. Translated: CASSPRSSYEQYF.

The CDR3 reads CASSQVASGTYEQYF. The CDR3 DNA is TGCGCCAGCAGCCAAGTGGCTAGCGGTACCTACGAGCAGTACTTC. The chain uses TRBV4-3 and TRBJ2-7; 7 nucleotides align to TRBD2. Trimming cost V 1 base and J 2 bases; bases outside gene matches: 5. This CDR3 is 15 amino acids long. CDR1 is LGHNA, CDR2 YSLEER, per germline.

The rearrangement links TRBV6-6 to TRBJ2-1; TRBD2 matches at 12 bases. The trim removed 6 bases at V and 10 bases at J, leaving 7 bases unmatched. The CDR3 is 14 amino acids. The germline CDR1 and CDR2 sequences are MNHNY and SVGAGI (reference sequence). For the CDR3, the DNA is TGTGCCAGCAGCCAACTAGCGGGGGGACACGAGCAGTTCTTC. It codes for CASSQLAGGHEQFF.